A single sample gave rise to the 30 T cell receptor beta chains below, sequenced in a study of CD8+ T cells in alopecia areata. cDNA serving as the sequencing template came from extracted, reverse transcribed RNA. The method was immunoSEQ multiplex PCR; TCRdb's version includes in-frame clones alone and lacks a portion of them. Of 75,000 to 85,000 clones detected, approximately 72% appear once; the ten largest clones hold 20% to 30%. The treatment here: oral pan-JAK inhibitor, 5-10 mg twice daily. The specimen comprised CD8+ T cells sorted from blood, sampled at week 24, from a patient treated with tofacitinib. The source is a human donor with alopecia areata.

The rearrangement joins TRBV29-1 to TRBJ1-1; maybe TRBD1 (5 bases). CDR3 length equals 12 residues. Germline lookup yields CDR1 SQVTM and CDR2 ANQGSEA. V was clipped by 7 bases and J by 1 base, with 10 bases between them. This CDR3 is CSGAGQNTEAFF. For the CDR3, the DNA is TGCAGCGGGGCCGGACAGAACACTGAAGCTTTCTTT.

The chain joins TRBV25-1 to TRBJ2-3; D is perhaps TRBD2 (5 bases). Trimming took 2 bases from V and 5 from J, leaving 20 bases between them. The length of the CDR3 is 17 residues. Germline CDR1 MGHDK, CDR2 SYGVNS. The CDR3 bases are TGTGCCAGCAGTGAACCCTCGACGCAGCGCAGCGGAGATACGCAGTATTTT. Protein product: CASSEPSTQRSGDTQYF.

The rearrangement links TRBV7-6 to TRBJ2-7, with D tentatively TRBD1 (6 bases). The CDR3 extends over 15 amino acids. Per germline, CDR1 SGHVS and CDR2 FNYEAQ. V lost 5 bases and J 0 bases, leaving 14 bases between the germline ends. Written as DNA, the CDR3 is TGTGCCAGCAGCCTCAGGGGTCCGAGCTCCTACGAGCAGTACTTC. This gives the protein CASSLRGPSSYEQYF. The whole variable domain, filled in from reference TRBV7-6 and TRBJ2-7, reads GAGVSQSPRYKVTKRGQDVALRCDPISGHVSLYWYRQALGQGPEFLTYFNYEAQQDKSGLPNDRFSAERPEGSISTLTIQRTEQRDSAMYRCASSLRGPSSYEQYFGPGTRLTVT.

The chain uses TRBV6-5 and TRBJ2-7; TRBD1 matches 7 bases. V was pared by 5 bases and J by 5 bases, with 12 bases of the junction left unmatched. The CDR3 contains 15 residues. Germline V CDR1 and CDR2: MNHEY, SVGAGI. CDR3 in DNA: TGTGCCAGCAGTAAACAGGACAGGAAAGTAGACGAGCAGTACTTC. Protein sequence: CASSKQDRKVDEQYF.

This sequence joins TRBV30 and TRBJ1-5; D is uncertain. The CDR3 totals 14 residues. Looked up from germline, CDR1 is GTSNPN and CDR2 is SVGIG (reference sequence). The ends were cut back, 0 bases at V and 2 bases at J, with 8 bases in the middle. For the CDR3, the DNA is TGTGCCTGGAGTGTCGGGCTAGGCAATCAGCCCCAGCATTTT. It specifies CAWSVGLGNQPQHF.

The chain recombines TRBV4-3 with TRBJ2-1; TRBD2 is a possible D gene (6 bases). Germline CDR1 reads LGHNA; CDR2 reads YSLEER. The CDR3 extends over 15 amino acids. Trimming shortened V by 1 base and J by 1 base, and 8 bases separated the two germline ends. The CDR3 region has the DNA TGCGCCAGCAGCCAAGCGGCGGGATCCTACAATGAGCAGTTCTTC. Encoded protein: CASSQAAGSYNEQFF.

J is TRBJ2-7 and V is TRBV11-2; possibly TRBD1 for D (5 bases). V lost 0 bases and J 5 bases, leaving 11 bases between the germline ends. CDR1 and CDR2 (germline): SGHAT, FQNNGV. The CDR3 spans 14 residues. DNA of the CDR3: TGTGCCAGCAGCTTAGAAGGGGCGAGCAACGAGCAGTACTTC. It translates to CASSLEGASNEQYF.

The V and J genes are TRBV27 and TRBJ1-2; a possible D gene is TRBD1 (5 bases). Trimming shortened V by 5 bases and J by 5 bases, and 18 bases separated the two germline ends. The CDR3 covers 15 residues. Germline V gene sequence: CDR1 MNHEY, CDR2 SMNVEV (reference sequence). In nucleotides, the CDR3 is TGTGCCAGCAGTCCCCGGTCGAGGGGATGGTATGGCTACACCTTC. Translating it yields CASSPRSRGWYGYTF.

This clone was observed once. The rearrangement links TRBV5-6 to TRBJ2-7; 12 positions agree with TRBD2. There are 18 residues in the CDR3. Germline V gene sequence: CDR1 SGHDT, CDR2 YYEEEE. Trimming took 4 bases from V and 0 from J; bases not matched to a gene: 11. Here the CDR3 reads CASSVSRWTSGTSYEQYF. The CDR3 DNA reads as TGTGCCAGCAGCGTATCCCGTTGGACTAGCGGGACCTCCTACGAGCAGTACTTC.

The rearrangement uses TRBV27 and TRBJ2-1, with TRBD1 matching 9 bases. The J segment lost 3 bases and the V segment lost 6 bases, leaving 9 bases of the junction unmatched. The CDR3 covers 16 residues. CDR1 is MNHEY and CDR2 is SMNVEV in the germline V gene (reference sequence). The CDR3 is CASSLGGQGSYNEQFF. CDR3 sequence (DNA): TGTGCCAGCAGCCTTGGAGGACAGGGGAGCTACAATGAGCAGTTCTTC.

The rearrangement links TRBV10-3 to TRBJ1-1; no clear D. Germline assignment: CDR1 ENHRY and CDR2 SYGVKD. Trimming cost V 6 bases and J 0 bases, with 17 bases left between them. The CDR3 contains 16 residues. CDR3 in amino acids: CAIRMNREYMNTEAFF. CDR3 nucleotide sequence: TGTGCCATCAGGATGAACAGAGAATACATGAACACTGAAGCTTTCTTT.

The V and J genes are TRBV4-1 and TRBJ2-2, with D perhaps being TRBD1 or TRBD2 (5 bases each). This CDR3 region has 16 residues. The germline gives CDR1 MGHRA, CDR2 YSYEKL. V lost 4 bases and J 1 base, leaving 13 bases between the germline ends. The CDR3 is CASSPSGTWNTGELFF. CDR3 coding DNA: TGCGCCAGCAGCCCATCAGGGACCTGGAACACCGGGGAGCTGTTTTTT.

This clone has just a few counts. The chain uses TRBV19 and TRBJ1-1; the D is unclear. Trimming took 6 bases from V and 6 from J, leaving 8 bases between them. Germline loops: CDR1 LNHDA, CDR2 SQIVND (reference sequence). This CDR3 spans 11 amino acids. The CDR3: CASRDGAEAFF. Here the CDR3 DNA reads TGTGCCAGTAGGGATGGGGCTGAAGCTTTCTTT. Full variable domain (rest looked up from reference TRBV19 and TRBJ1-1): DGGITQSPKYLFRKEGQNVTLSCEQNLNHDAMYWYRQDPGQGLRLIYYSQIVNDFQKGDIAEGYSVSREKKESFPLTVTSAQKNPTAFYLCASRDGAEAFFGQGTRLTVV.

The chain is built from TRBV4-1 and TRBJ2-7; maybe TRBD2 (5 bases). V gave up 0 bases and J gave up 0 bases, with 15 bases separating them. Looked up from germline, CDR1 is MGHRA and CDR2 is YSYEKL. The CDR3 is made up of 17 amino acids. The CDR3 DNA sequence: TGCGCCAGCAGCCAAGACCCCTCCGCTGGGAGCTCCTACGAGCAGTACTTC. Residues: CASSQDPSAGSSYEQYF.

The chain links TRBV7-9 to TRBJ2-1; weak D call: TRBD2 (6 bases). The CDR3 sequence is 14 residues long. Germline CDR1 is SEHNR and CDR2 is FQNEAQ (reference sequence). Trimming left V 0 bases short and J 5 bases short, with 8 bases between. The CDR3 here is CASSLAGRNNEQFF. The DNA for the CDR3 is TGTGCCAGCAGCTTAGCAGGGAGGAACAATGAGCAGTTCTTC.

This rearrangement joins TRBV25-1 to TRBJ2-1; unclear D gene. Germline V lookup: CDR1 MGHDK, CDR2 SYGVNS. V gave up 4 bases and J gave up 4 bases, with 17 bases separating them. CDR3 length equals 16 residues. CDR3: CASSGLQVSVYNEQFF. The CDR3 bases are TGTGCCAGCAGTGGGCTTCAGGTTTCGGTATACAATGAGCAGTTCTTC.

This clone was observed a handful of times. CDR3 DNA sequence: TGTGCCAGCACCAAACAGGGTCTCGGCGGGGAGCTGTTTTTT. Protein product: CASTKQGLGGELFF. The chain links TRBV6-5 to TRBJ2-2; tentatively, D is TRBD1 (6 bases). Germline CDR1 and CDR2: MNHEY and SVGAGI. V was trimmed by 7 bases and J by 7 bases, leaving 16 bases between them. This CDR3 comprises 14 residues.

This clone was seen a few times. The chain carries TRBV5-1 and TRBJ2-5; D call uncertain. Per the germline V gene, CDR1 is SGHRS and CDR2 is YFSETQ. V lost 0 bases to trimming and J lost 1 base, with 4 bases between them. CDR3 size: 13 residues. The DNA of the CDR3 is TGCGCCAGCAGCTTGGGCAGCCAAGAGACCCAGTACTTC. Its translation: CASSLGSQETQYF.

The chain's CDR3 is CASSQAGSSPDTQYF. The CDR3 DNA reads as TGCGCCAGCAGCCAAGCGGGGAGTAGCCCAGATACGCAGTATTTT. The J gene is TRBJ2-3, the V gene TRBV4-1; perhaps TRBD2 as D (5 bases). Trimming removed 1 base at V and 4 bases at J, with 12 bases between. The CDR3 runs to 15 residues. The germline CDR1 and CDR2 sequences are MGHRA and YSYEKL.

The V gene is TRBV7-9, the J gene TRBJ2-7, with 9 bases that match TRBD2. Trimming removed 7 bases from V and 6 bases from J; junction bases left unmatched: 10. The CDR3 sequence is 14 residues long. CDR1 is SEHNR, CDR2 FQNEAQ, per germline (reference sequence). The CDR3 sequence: CASMDSGSFGEQYF. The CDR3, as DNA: TGTGCCAGCATGGATAGCGGGAGTTTCGGCGAGCAGTACTTC.

In DNA, the CDR3 is TGTGCCAGAGGGGATATTAGCACTAGCACAGATACGCAGTATTTT. It is translated as CARGDISTSTDTQYF. This chain links TRBV2 with TRBJ2-3; D possibly corresponds to TRBD1 (5 bases). The germline V gene has CDR1 SNHLY and CDR2 FYNNEI. CDR3 length equals 15 residues. Trimming left V 9 bases short and J 0 bases short, with 16 bases between.

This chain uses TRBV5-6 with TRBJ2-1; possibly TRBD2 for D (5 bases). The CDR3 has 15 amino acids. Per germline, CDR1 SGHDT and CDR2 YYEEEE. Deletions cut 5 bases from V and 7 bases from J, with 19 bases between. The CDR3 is CASRAPSRGRNEQFF. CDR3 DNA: TGTGCCAGCAGGGCCCCAAGCCGGGGTCGTAATGAGCAGTTCTTC.

CDR3 sequence: CASSGETDYEQYF. DNA of the CDR3: TGTGCCAGCAGCGGAGAGACAGACTACGAGCAGTACTTC. This chain uses TRBV5-4 with TRBJ2-7, with D possibly matching TRBD1 (5 bases). Germline V lookup: CDR1 SGHNT, CDR2 YYREEE (reference sequence). The CDR3 length is 13 residues. V dropped 4 bases and J dropped 3 bases, with 11 bases sitting between them.

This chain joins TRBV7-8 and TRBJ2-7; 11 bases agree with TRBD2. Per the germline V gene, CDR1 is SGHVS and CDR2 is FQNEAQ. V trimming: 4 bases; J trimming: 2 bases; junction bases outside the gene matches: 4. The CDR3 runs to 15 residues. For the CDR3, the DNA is TGTGCCAGCAGCTCACTAGCGGGAGAAACCTACGAGCAGTACTTC. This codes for CASSSLAGETYEQYF.

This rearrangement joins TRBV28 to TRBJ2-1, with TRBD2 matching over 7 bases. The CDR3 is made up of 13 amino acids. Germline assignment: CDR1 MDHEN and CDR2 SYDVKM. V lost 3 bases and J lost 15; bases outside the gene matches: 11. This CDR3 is CASSFSLSGNPFF. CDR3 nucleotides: TGTGCCAGCAGTTTTTCCCTAAGCGGGAACCCGTTCTTC.

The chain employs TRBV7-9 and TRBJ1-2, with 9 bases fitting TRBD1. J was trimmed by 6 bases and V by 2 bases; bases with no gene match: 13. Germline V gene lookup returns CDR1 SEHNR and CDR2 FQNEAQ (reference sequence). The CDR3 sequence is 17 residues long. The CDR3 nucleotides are TGTGCCAGCAGCTTACTCTCGGACAGGGGTCCATGCGATGGCTACACCTTC. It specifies CASSLLSDRGPCDGYTF.

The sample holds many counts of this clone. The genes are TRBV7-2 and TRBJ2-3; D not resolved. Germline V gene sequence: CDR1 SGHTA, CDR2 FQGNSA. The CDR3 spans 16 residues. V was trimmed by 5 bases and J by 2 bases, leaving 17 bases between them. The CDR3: CASSQDPTSPTDTQYF. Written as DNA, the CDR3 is TGTGCCAGCAGCCAAGACCCGACAAGCCCCACAGATACGCAGTATTTT.

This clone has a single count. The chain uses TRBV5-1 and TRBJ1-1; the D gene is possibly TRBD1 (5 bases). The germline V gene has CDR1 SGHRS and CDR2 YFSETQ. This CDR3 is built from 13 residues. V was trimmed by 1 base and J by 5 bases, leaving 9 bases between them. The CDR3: CASSLSGYTEAFF. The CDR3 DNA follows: TGCGCCAGCAGCTTGTCAGGGTATACTGAAGCTTTCTTT.

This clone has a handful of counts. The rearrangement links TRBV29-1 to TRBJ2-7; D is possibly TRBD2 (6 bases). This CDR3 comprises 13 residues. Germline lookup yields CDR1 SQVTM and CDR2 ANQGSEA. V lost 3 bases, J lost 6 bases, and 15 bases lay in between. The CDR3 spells CSVEEPGVGEQYF. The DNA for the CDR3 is TGCAGCGTTGAGGAGCCGGGGGTGGGCGAGCAGTACTTC.

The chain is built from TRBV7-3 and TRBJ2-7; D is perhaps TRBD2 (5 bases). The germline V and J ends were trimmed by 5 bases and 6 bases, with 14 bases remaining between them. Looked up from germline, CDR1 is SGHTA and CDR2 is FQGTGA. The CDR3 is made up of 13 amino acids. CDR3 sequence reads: CASSPSGGSEQYF. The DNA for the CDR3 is TGTGCCAGCAGCCCCAGCGGTGGGAGCGAGCAGTACTTC. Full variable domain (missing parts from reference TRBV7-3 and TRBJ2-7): GAGVSQTPSNKVTEKGKYVELRCDPISGHTALYWYRQSLGQGPEFLIYFQGTGAADDSGLPNDRFFAVRPEGSVSTLKIQRTERGDSAVYLCASSPSGGSEQYFGPGTRLTVT.